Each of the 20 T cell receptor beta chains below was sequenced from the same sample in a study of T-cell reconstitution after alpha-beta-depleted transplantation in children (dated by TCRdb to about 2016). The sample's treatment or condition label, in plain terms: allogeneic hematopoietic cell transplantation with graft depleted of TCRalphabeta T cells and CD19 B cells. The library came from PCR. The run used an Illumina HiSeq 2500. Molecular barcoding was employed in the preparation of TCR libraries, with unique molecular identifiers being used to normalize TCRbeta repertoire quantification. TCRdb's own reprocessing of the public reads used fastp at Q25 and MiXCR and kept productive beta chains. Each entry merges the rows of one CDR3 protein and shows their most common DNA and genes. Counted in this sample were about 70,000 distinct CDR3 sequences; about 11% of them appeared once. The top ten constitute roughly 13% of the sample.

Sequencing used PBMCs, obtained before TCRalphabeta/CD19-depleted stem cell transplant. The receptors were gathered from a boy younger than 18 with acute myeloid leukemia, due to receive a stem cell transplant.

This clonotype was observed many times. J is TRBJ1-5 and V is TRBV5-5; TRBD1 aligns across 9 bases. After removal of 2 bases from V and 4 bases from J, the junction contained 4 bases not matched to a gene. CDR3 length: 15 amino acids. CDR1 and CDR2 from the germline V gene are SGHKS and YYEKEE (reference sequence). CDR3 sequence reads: CASSLRTGVNQPQHF. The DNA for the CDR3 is TGTGCCAGCAGCTTAAGGACAGGGGTGAATCAGCCCCAGCATTTT. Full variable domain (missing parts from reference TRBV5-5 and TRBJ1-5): DAGVTQSPTHLIKTRGQQVTLRCSPISGHKSVSWYQQVLGQGPQFIFQYYEKEERGRGNFPDRFSARQFPNYSSELNVNALLLGDSALYLCASSLRTGVNQPQHFGDGTRLSIL.

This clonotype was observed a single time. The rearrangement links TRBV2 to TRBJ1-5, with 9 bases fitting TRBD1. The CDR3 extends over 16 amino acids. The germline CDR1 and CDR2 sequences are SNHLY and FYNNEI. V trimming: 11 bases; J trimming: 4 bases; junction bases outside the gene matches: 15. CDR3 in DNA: TGTGCCCTCAGTTTCCCTACAGGGGGCCGGAATCAGCCCCAGCATTTT. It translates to CALSFPTGGRNQPQHF.

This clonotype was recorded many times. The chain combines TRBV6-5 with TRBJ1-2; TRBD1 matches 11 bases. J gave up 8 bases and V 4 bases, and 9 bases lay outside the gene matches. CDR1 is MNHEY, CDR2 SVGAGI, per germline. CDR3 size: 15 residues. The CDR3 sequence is CASSFGQGARMGYTF. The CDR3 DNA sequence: TGTGCCAGCAGTTTCGGACAGGGGGCAAGGATGGGCTACACCTTC.

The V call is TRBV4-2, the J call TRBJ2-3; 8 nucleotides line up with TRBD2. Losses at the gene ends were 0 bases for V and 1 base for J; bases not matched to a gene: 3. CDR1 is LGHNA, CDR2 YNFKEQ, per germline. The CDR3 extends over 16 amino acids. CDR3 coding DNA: TGTGCCAGCAGCCAAGACGCGGGAGGAGGCACAGATACGCAGTATTTT. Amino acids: CASSQDAGGGTDTQYF.

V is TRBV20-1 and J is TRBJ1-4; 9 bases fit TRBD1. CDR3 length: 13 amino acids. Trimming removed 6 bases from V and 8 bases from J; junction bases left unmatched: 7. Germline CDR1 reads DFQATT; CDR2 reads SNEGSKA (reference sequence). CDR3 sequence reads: CSAPTGGGEKLFF. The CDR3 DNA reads TGCAGTGCCCCGACAGGGGGTGGGGAAAAACTGTTTTTT.

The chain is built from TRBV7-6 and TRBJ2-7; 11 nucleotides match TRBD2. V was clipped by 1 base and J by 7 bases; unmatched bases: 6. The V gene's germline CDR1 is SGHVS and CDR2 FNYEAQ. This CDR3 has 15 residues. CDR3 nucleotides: TGTGCCAGCAGCTTAGTACTAGCGGGAGAGGATGAGCAGTACTTC. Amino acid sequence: CASSLVLAGEDEQYF.

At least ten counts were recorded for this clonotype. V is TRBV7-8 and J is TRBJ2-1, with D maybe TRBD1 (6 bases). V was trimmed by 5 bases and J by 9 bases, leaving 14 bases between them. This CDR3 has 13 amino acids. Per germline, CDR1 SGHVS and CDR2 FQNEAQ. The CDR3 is CASSPDSDGEQFF. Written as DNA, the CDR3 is TGTGCCAGCAGCCCGGACAGCGACGGTGAGCAGTTCTTC.

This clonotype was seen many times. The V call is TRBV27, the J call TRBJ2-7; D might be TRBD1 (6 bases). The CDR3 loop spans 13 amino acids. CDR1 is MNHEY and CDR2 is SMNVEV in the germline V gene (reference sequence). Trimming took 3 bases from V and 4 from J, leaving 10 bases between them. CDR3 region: CASSFSDRYEQYF. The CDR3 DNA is TGTGCCAGCAGTTTCTCTGACAGGTACGAGCAGTACTTC.

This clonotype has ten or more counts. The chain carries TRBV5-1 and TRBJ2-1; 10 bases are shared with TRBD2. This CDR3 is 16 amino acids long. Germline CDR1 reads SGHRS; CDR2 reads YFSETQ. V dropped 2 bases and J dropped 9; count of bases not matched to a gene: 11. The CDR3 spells CASSFIRPSGSLEQFF. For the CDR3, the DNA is TGCGCCAGCAGCTTTATCAGACCTAGCGGGAGCCTTGAGCAGTTCTTC.

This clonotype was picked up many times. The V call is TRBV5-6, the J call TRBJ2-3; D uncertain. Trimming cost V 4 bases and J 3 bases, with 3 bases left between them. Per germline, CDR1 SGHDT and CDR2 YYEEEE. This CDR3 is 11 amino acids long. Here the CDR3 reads CASSHTDTQYF. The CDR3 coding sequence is TGTGCCAGCAGCCATACAGATACGCAGTATTTT.

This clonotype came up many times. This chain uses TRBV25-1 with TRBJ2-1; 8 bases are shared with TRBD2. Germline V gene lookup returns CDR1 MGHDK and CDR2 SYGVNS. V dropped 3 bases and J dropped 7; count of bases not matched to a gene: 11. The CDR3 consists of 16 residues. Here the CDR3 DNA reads TGTGCCAGCAGTGATCAGTCCAGCGGGAGCAGGAATGAGCAGTTCTTC. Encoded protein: CASSDQSSGSRNEQFF.

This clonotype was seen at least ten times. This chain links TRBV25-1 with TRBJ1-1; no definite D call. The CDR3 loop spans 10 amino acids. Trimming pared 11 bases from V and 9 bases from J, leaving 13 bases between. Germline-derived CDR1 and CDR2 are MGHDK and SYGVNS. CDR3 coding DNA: TGTGCCCATACATGGGAGAAAGCTTTCTTT. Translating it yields CAHTWEKAFF.

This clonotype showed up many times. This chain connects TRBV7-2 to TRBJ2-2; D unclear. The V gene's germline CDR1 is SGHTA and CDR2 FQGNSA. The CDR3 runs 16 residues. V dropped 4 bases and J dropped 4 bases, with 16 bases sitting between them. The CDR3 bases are TGTGCCAGCAGCTCTCTGGAGCCTTTATTCACCGGGGAGCTGTTTTTT. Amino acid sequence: CASSSLEPLFTGELFF.

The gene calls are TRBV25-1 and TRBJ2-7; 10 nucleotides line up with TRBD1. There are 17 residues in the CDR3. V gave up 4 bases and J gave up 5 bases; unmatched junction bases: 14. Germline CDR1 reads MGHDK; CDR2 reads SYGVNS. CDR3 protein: CASSGERTGGVFDEQYF. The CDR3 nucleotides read TGTGCCAGCAGTGGAGAAAGGACAGGGGGGGTATTCGACGAGCAGTACTTC.

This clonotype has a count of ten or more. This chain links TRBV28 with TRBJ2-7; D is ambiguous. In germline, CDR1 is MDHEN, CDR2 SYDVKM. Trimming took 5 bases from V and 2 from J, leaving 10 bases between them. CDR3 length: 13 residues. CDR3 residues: CASSPIGPYEQYV. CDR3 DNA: TGTGCCAGCAGTCCGATAGGGCCCTACGAGCAGTACGTC.

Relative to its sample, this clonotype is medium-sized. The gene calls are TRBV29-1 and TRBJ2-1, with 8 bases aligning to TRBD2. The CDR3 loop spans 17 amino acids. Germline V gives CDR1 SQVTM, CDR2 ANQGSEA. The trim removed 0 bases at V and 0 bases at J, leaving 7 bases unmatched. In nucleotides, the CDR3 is TGCAGCGTTGAAGAAGGCGGGAGGTTCTACTCCTACAATGAGCAGTTCTTC. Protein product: CSVEEGGRFYSYNEQFF.

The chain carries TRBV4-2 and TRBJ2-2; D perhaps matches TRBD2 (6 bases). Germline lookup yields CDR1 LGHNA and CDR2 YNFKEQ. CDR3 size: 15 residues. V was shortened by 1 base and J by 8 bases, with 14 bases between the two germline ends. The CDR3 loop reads CASSQAGLLGGELFF. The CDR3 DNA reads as TGTGCCAGCAGCCAAGCGGGACTCCTAGGGGGGGAGCTGTTTTTT.

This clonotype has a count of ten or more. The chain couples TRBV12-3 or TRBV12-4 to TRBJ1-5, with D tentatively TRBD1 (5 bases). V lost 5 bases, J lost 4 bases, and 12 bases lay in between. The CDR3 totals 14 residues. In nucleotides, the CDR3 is TGTGCCAGCAGTCTCCGGGACGGGAATCAGCCCCAGCATTTT. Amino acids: CASSLRDGNQPQHF.

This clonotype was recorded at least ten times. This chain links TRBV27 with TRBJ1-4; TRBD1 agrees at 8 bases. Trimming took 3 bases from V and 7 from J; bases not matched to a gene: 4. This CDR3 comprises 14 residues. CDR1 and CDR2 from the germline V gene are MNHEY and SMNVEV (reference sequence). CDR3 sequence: CASSFQGAREKLFF. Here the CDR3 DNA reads TGTGCCAGCAGTTTTCAGGGGGCGCGTGAAAAACTGTTTTTT.

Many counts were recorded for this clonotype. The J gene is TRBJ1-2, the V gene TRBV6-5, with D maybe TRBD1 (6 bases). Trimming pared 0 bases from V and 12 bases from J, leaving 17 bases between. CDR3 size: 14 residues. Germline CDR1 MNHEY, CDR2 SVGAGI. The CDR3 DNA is TGTGCCAGCAGTTACTCGCAGGGGCTCTCTCCCGACACCTTC. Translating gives CASSYSQGLSPDTF.